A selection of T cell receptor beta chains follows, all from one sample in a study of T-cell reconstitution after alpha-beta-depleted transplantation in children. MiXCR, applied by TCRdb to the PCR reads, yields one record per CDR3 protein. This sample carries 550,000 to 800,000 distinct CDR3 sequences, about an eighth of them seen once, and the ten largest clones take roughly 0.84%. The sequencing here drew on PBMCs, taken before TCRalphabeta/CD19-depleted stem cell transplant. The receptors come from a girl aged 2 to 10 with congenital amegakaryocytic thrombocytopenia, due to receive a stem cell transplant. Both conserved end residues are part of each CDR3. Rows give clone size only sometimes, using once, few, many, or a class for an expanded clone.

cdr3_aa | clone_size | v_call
CATSDLRQGVSTGELFF | many | TRBV24-1
CASIHDRVNGETQYF | few | TRBV12-3/TRBV12-4
CASSAPDRGNYGYTF | many | TRBV12-3/TRBV12-4
CASGSLYGVLETQYF | - | TRBV11-2
CATTNTVGASYTF | many | TRBV24-1
CASSFWSSGKGEQYF | many | TRBV28
CTSSYRDRAHGRTTDTQYF | - | TRBV12-3/TRBV12-4
CASSKDRGADTQYF | - | TRBV7-3
CASSFEYTGGDEQFF | few | TRBV5-1
CSARGPLMDRAYTF | many | TRBV20-1
CAISQNSNQPQHF | many | TRBV10-3
CSARVLGTDTQYF | many | TRBV20-1
CSASATRSYNEQFF | many | TRBV20-1
CAISEAGTGSAYGYTF | - | TRBV10-3
CASSRRDGVDGYTF | - | TRBV7-9
CASSLVPFRAGHANEQYF | - | TRBV7-8
CASSSSGQIYSNYGYTF | many | TRBV5-1
CSANAFPGNTIYF | many | TRBV29-1
CASSTSWGLQETQYF | few | TRBV7-2
CATSRDGGLSQPQHF | many | TRBV15
CASRKGQIYEQYF | - | TRBV12-3/TRBV12-4
CASSFLPLGAGGTGELFF | many | TRBV12-3/TRBV12-4
CASSFAPGLRYYEQYF | - | TRBV5-1
CASSTSGQGIYEQYF | - | TRBV6-2/TRBV6-3
CASRQPFGGVQETQYF | - | TRBV6-1
CASSRQGPLPGANVLTF | few | TRBV6-1
CASRYGTGELFF | many | TRBV27
CSARGAVAMSSYNEQFF | - | TRBV20-1
CASSQTSGQETQYF | many | TRBV12-3/TRBV12-4
CASSWLLADYEQYF | - | TRBV5-5
CSVGGTGNEKLFF | many | TRBV29-1
CASQIPGGEQYF | few | TRBV7-9
CASSGGRASTDTQYF | many | TRBV5-1
CASSSGDRENTEAFF | few | TRBV7-9
CASTKGISGRATEQFF | - | TRBV11-2
CSANPAGYYGYTF | few | TRBV20-1
CSAQLAGMPGELFF | few | TRBV20-1
CASNHRNPGQLIWEQYF | - | TRBV7-6
CASRLAGGSSSYEQYF | - | TRBV3-1
CASSRSGGNTDTQYF | few | TRBV12-3/TRBV12-4
CASSLVGGRHEQFF | - | TRBV5-1
CASRYKQGDYEQYF | - | TRBV12-3/TRBV12-4
CSVASSGTYEQYF | - | TRBV29-1
CASSLAGLTQETQYF | many | TRBV5-1
CASRVIAGTTGELFF | few | TRBV2
CASTTRGELFF | - | TRBV12-3/TRBV12-4
CASSLAGGTYLMNTEAFF | many | TRBV11-1
CASSPRLAHKETQYF | few | TRBV7-9
CSARSVSNQPQHF | - | TRBV20-1